This TCR beta chain appears in the sequencing data of a study of blood T cell repertoires in COVID-19. TCRdb keeps only in-frame clones here, not all; method: immunoSEQ multiplex PCR. Of approximately 250,000 clones in the sample, roughly 86% are singletons; the top ten hold approximately 9.7%. The CDR3 has 15 residues. V lost 5 bases and J lost 2; bases outside the gene matches: 8. Germline lookup yields CDR1 MNHEY and CDR2 SVGAGI. The receptor's source is a man aged 40-50 years with active or convalescent COVID-19. V and J are TRBV6-5 and TRBJ2-7; TRBD2 agrees at 8 bases. What was sequenced was peripheral blood. Here the CDR3 reads CASSPGLASPYEQYF. CDR3 sequence (DNA): TGTGCCAGCAGTCCCGGACTAGCCTCTCCCTACGAGCAGTACTTC.